One and the same sample provided the 16 T cell receptor beta chains below, sequenced in a study of patients and donors after allogeneic stem cell transplantation. TCRdb re-called the RT-PCR reads through MiXCR, storing one row per CDR3 protein. The top ten hold 2.6% of the sample, which has fewer than 95,000 distinct CDR3 sequences, around 5% seen once. Input material: blood, either unsorted or a sorted T cell fraction (not recorded which). These receptors were collected from a human donor who was either an allogeneic HSCT recipient or a stem cell or donor lymphocyte infusion donor (not recorded which). It is not recorded whose cells these are; they may come from a transplant donor.

This clonotype appeared many times. The rearrangement joins TRBV12-3 or TRBV12-4 to TRBJ1-2; TRBD1 might be the D (6 bases). The CDR3 totals 15 residues. V lost 6 bases, J lost 5 bases, and 19 bases lay in between. The CDR3 nucleotides read TGTGCCAGCAGCCAAAGCAGGGGCAGGGGTTATGGCTACACCTTC. Translation gives CASSQSRGRGYGYTF.

This clonotype was detected ten times or more. This rearrangement joins TRBV3-1 to TRBJ2-2; D is ambiguous. Per germline, CDR1 LGHDT and CDR2 YNNKEL (reference sequence). Trimming cost V 6 bases and J 3 bases, with 8 bases left between them. This CDR3 has 13 amino acids. The chain's CDR3 is CASSPRDTGELFF. The CDR3 DNA follows: TGTGCCAGCAGTCCAAGGGACACCGGGGAGCTGTTTTTT.

Ten or more counts support this clonotype. The genes are TRBV14 and TRBJ2-7, with a possible D match to TRBD1 (5 bases). The CDR3 contains 15 residues. Germline values: CDR1 SGHDN, CDR2 FVKESK. The V and J ends lost 6 bases and 5 bases respectively, with 20 bases between them. The DNA of the CDR3 is TGTGCCAGCAGTAACTTTGTGGCAGGACAAGACGAGCAGTACTTC. It codes for CASSNFVAGQDEQYF.

This clonotype was seen many times. This chain joins TRBV7-8 and TRBJ2-5, with 7 nucleotides matching TRBD2. The germline CDR1 and CDR2 sequences are SGHVS and FQNEAQ. Trimming at V came to 4 bases and at J to 0 bases, leaving 5 bases not matched to a gene. This CDR3 has 15 amino acids. The CDR3 loop is CASSSLGGDQETQYF. The CDR3 DNA reads TGTGCCAGCAGCTCGTTGGGGGGGGACCAAGAGACCCAGTACTTC.

This clonotype was seen many times. V is TRBV20-1 and J is TRBJ1-1; no clear D gene. The V gene's germline CDR1 is DFQATT and CDR2 SNEGSKA (reference sequence). CDR3 length: 16 residues. Trimming pared 0 bases from V and 1 base from J, leaving 15 bases between. The CDR3 here is CSARDPAGRPNTEAFF. The CDR3 DNA is TGCAGTGCTAGAGATCCGGCCGGACGGCCGAACACTGAAGCTTTCTTT.

This chain connects TRBV6-5 to TRBJ2-2, with 8 bases matching TRBD1. Losses at the gene ends were 4 bases for V and 3 bases for J; bases not matched to a gene: 7. The CDR3 is 16 residues long. Germline-derived CDR1 and CDR2 are MNHEY and SVGAGI. CDR3 amino acids: CASSFSDRGDTGELFF. The CDR3 bases are TGTGCCAGCAGTTTCTCCGACAGGGGAGACACCGGGGAGCTGTTTTTT.

This clonotype was detected ten times or more. The rearrangement links TRBV11-2 to TRBJ2-1; no definite D call. V lost 0 bases to trimming and J lost 6 bases, with 12 bases between them. Germline V gene lookup returns CDR1 SGHAT and CDR2 FQNNGV. The CDR3 covers 15 residues. Here the CDR3 DNA reads TGTGCCAGCAGCTTAGAGGGGAACTATCGCAATGAGCAGTTCTTC. It yields the protein CASSLEGNYRNEQFF.

This clonotype showed up many times. The V and J genes are TRBV6-1 and TRBJ2-3; TRBD2 matches 12 bases. Germline CDR1 MNHNS, CDR2 SASEGT. With V trimmed by 6 bases and J by 0 bases, 7 bases remained unmatched. The CDR3 is 17 residues long. The chain's CDR3 is CASRVTSGRTSTDTQYF. In nucleotides, the CDR3 is TGTGCCAGCAGGGTCACTAGCGGGAGGACCAGCACAGATACGCAGTATTTT.

This clonotype turned up a few times. Here the CDR3 DNA reads TGCAGTGCTACCCCCCGACTAGCGAATACAAATGAGCAGTTCTTC. It encodes CSATPRLANTNEQFF. The chain has TRBV20-1 and TRBJ2-1; TRBD2 aligns across 8 bases. The germline V gene encodes CDR1 DFQATT and CDR2 SNEGSKA (reference sequence). CDR3 size: 15 residues. The J segment lost 7 bases and the V segment lost 4 bases, leaving 12 bases of the junction unmatched.

The chain is built from TRBV6-1 and TRBJ1-2, with 9 bases aligning to TRBD1. The CDR3 covers 14 residues. V was clipped by 4 bases and J by 4 bases; unmatched bases: 4. CDR1 and CDR2 from the germline V gene are MNHNS and SASEGT. The CDR3 loop reads CASSGLTGGYGYTF. For the CDR3, the DNA is TGTGCCAGCAGTGGATTGACAGGGGGCTATGGCTACACCTTC.

This clonotype has at least ten counts. As DNA, the CDR3 is TGTGCCAGCAGTTTAGGGCAGGAGAGCTACGAGCAGTACTTC. Translating gives CASSLGQESYEQYF. V gene TRBV12-3 or TRBV12-4 combines with J gene TRBJ2-7; D gene unclear. V shed 1 base and J shed 3 bases, with 10 bases lying between them. There are 14 residues in the CDR3.

This clonotype was counted between two and nine times. The gene calls are TRBV24-1 and TRBJ1-5; D ambiguous. With 1 base removed from V and 8 bases from J, the gap between germline ends came to 11 bases. This CDR3 is 14 amino acids long. Germline values: CDR1 KGHDR, CDR2 SFDVKD. CDR3 loop: CATSDFQEKEPQHF. CDR3 nucleotide sequence: TGTGCCACCAGTGATTTTCAGGAGAAGGAGCCCCAGCATTTT.

This clonotype came up once. This chain connects TRBV11-2 to TRBJ1-5; D is unclear. V lost 0 bases and J 5 bases, leaving 5 bases between the germline ends. Looked up from germline, CDR1 is SGHAT and CDR2 is FQNNGV. The CDR3 covers 13 residues. In DNA, the CDR3 is TGTGCCAGCAGCTTAGATCGGGATCAGCCCCAGCATTTT. Translating gives CASSLDRDQPQHF.

This clonotype was recorded at least ten times. The J gene is TRBJ2-5, the V gene TRBV5-1, with D maybe TRBD1 (6 bases). Looked up from germline, CDR1 is SGHRS and CDR2 is YFSETQ. This CDR3 is built from 16 residues. V lost 0 bases, J lost 1 base, and 13 bases lay in between. CDR3: CASSLGAGAFQETQYF. The CDR3 nucleotides are TGCGCCAGCAGCTTGGGGGCAGGGGCTTTCCAAGAGACCCAGTACTTC.

This clonotype came up many times. The rearrangement joins TRBV29-1 to TRBJ2-5; D possibly matches TRBD1 or TRBD2 (5 bases each). The V gene lost 2 bases and the J gene lost 0 bases, with 22 bases spanning the gap. The germline V gene encodes CDR1 SQVTM and CDR2 ANQGSEA. This CDR3 is built from 18 residues. The CDR3 loop is CSVERDLPRGLYQETQYF. CDR3 DNA sequence: TGCAGCGTTGAAAGGGACCTACCAAGGGGCCTGTACCAAGAGACCCAGTACTTC.

At least ten counts were recorded for this clonotype. The chain couples TRBV20-1 to TRBJ1-4; no definite D call. CDR1 is DFQATT and CDR2 is SNEGSKA in the germline V gene (reference sequence). The CDR3 has 14 residues. V lost 7 bases and J lost 2, with 14 bases in between. The CDR3 region is CSVPLGSTNEKLFF. In DNA, the CDR3 is TGCAGTGTGCCATTGGGTTCCACTAATGAAAAACTGTTTTTT.